What follows are 18 T cell receptor beta chains derived from one specimen sequenced in a study of naive and memory T cell subsets. Study-level points and caveats: Especially in CD8 cells, naive repertoires contained a few larger clonotypes, possibly CD45RA-re-expressing memory cells.

Antigens of these TCRs are unknown. The beta constant-region primer was an equimolar mix of two oligonucleotides covering TRBC1 and TRBC2. Four rounds of PCR amplified the ligated cDNA using nested alpha and beta constant-region primers plus SP2. TCRdb recomputed calls from the UMI-ligation and nested PCR reads with MiXCR, one row per CDR3 protein. The sample lists 90,000 to 120,000 distinct CDR3 sequences; 13% to 15% were seen once. Sequenced material: naive CD8+ T cells from blood. These receptors were obtained from a human donor in good health.

The chain has TRBV2 and TRBJ2-5; no reliable D call. V shed 5 bases and J shed 5 bases, with 15 bases lying between them. Germline CDR1 is SNHLY and CDR2 is FYNNEI. This CDR3 has 14 amino acids. The CDR3 DNA follows: TGTGCCAGCAGTTCCCCCGACCCCCAGGAGACCCAGTACTTC. Protein sequence: CASSSPDPQETQYF.

This clonotype was counted only a few times. The V gene is TRBV20-1, the J gene TRBJ2-1; D unclear. The CDR3 sequence is 12 residues long. Trimming shortened V by 3 bases and J by 3 bases, and 6 bases separated the two germline ends. The germline gives CDR1 DFQATT, CDR2 SNEGSKA (reference sequence). CDR3 in amino acids: CSASAIYNEQFF. In nucleotides, the CDR3 is TGCAGTGCTAGTGCCATCTACAATGAGCAGTTCTTC.

This sequence joins TRBV12-3 or TRBV12-4 and TRBJ1-1; TRBD1 is a possible D gene (6 bases). There are 14 residues in the CDR3. With 7 bases removed from V and 1 base from J, the gap between germline ends came to 13 bases. CDR3 protein: CASNLRRGNTEAFF. CDR3 DNA: TGTGCCAGCAACCTACGCAGGGGGAACACTGAAGCTTTCTTT.

This clonotype has ten or more counts. This sequence joins TRBV4-3 and TRBJ2-7; 7 nucleotides align to TRBD2. Germline loops: CDR1 LGHNA, CDR2 YSLEER. The CDR3 is 16 amino acids. The J segment lost 3 bases and the V segment lost 0 bases, leaving 8 bases of the junction unmatched. This CDR3 is CASSQDRAGSFYEQYF. As DNA, the CDR3 is TGCGCCAGCAGCCAAGATCGAGCGGGAAGCTTCTACGAGCAGTACTTC.

The sample holds many counts of this clonotype. The genes are TRBV12-3 or TRBV12-4 and TRBJ2-1, with TRBD1 identical over 8 bases. The CDR3 totals 15 residues. V trimming: 3 bases; J trimming: 6 bases; junction bases outside the gene matches: 7. Here the CDR3 reads CASSFRTGPSNEQFF. CDR3 DNA sequence: TGTGCCAGCAGTTTTAGGACAGGGCCCTCCAATGAGCAGTTCTTC.

CDR3 sequence (DNA): TGCAGCGTGCAGGGGGCGGGTGAGCAGTACTTC. This codes for CSVQGAGEQYF. V is TRBV29-1 and J is TRBJ2-7; 8 nucleotides line up with TRBD1. The germline V gene encodes CDR1 SQVTM and CDR2 ANQGSEA. The CDR3 loop spans 11 amino acids. V lost 6 bases, J lost 7 bases, and 5 bases stayed unmatched.

This clonotype was counted at least ten times. V gene TRBV4-3 combines with J gene TRBJ2-7; D remains ambiguous. Trimming pared 0 bases from V and 1 base from J, leaving 10 bases between. The CDR3 is 15 amino acids. The V gene's germline CDR1 is LGHNA and CDR2 YSLEER. In nucleotides, the CDR3 is TGCGCCAGCAGCCAAGAAGTAAACCCGTCCTACGAGCAGTACTTC. Its protein is CASSQEVNPSYEQYF.

At least ten counts were recorded for this clonotype. The chain couples TRBV9 to TRBJ2-1; a weak D match, TRBD2 (8 bases). Germline CDR1 reads SGDLS; CDR2 reads YYNGEE. The CDR3 length is 16 residues. Trimming stripped 0 bases from V and 7 bases from J, with 17 bases between. CDR3: CASSVGDSGTENEQFF. The CDR3 DNA is TGTGCCAGCAGCGTAGGGGATAGCGGGACAGAGAATGAGCAGTTCTTC.

Many counts were recorded for this clonotype. This chain links TRBV6-6 with TRBJ2-1; 12 bases line up with TRBD2. The CDR3 runs to 16 residues. J lost 10 bases, V lost 6 bases, and 13 bases had no gene match. The germline gives CDR1 MNHNY, CDR2 SVGAGI (reference sequence). CDR3 sequence: CASRGRWTSGVAEQFF. The CDR3 DNA is TGTGCCAGCAGGGGACGCTGGACTAGCGGGGTGGCGGAGCAGTTCTTC.

The chain recombines TRBV28 with TRBJ1-1; 12 positions match TRBD1. The CDR3 length is 14 residues. V lost 6 bases and J lost 1; bases outside the gene matches: 0. CDR1 is MDHEN, CDR2 SYDVKM, per germline. Here the CDR3 DNA reads TGTGCCAGCAGGGGACAGGGGGCGAACACTGAAGCTTTCTTT. It specifies CASRGQGANTEAFF.

This clonotype has a handful of counts. The J gene is TRBJ2-2, the V gene TRBV29-1, with 10 bases identical to TRBD2. V shed 6 bases, J shed 6 bases, and the junction held 10 bases outside the gene matches. Germline assignment: CDR1 SQVTM and CDR2 ANQGSEA. The CDR3 consists of 15 residues. The CDR3 nucleotides read TGCAGCGTCGAGGAGGGACTAGCGAGTCCCGGGGAGCTGTTTTTT. Translating it yields CSVEEGLASPGELFF.

This clonotype was seen a handful of times. This chain links TRBV11-3 with TRBJ1-1; D is unresolved. The V gene lost 8 bases and the J gene lost 8 bases, with 12 bases spanning the gap. The CDR3 is made up of 11 amino acids. Germline V gene lookup returns CDR1 SGHNT and CDR2 YENEEA. This CDR3 reads CASQQSFEAFF. The DNA for the CDR3 is TGTGCCAGCCAGCAAAGCTTCGAAGCTTTCTTT.

Remarks on this clonotype: A much larger clone is a single base away; this may be a read error. This chain joins TRBV9 and TRBJ2-7; D may match TRBD1 or TRBD2 (6 bases each). Germline CDR1 SGDLS, CDR2 YYNGEE. The CDR3 totals 11 residues. The CDR3 coding sequence is TGTGTCAGCAGCGTAGGGGGGGAGCAGTACTTC. Translation: CVSSVGGEQYF. Using reference TRBV9 and TRBJ2-7 for the parts outside the CDR3, the full variable domain is DSGVTQTPKHLITATGQRVTLRCSPRSGDLSVYWYQQSLDQGLQFLIQYYNGEERAKGNILERFSAQQFPDLHSELNLSSLELGDSALYFCVSSVGGEQYFGPGTRLTVT.

V is TRBV10-3 and J is TRBJ2-1; D unclear. Germline CDR1 and CDR2: ENHRY and SYGVKD. This CDR3 is 13 amino acids long. The V gene lost 0 bases and the J gene lost 6 bases, with 6 bases spanning the gap. The CDR3 sequence is CAISESTGNEQFF. The CDR3 DNA follows: TGTGCCATCAGTGAGTCCACCGGCAATGAGCAGTTCTTC.

The gene calls are TRBV14 and TRBJ2-7, with D possibly TRBD2 on 5 matching bases. This CDR3 spans 15 amino acids. Germline V gene lookup returns CDR1 SGHDN and CDR2 FVKESK. Trimming took 0 bases from V and 2 from J, leaving 11 bases between them. CDR3 bases: TGTGCCAGCAGCCAAGAAGAGGGTCCCCCCTACGAGCAGTACTTC. This gives the protein CASSQEEGPPYEQYF.

This clonotype occurred many times. The chain couples TRBV6-5 to TRBJ2-7; D is unresolved. Germline V CDR1 and CDR2: MNHEY, SVGAGI. This CDR3 spans 13 amino acids. V lost 0 bases and J 6 bases, leaving 9 bases between the germline ends. The CDR3 DNA is TGTGCCAGCAGTTACTCGGACGGAAGCGAGCAGTACTTC. Protein: CASSYSDGSEQYF.

The chain's CDR3 is CATSSIDRFTDTQYF. CDR3 sequence (DNA): TGTGCCACCAGCAGCATCGACAGATTCACAGATACGCAGTATTTT. The chain uses TRBV15 and TRBJ2-3; TRBD1 might be the D (5 bases). With 3 bases removed from V and 2 bases from J, the gap between germline ends came to 12 bases. The CDR3 totals 15 residues. Germline CDR1 reads LNHNV; CDR2 reads YYDKDF (reference sequence).

This chain joins TRBV5-4 and TRBJ2-7; D possibly matches TRBD1 or TRBD2 (5 bases each). The CDR3 loop spans 15 amino acids. CDR1 SGHNT and CDR2 YYREEE come from the germline V gene (reference sequence). The V gene lost 0 bases and the J gene lost 3 bases, with 13 bases spanning the gap. The CDR3, as DNA: TGTGCCAGCAGCTTGGGTCGGGACCCCCGCTACGAGCAGTACTTC. This translates into CASSLGRDPRYEQYF.